This TCR beta chain was retrieved from a study of blood T cell repertoires in COVID-19. Study-level background: Researchers got acute and convalescent COVID-19 samples from the United States, Italy and Spain. T cells, B-cell-depleted T cells, or PBMCs supplied cDNA or gDNA.

V shed 9 bases, J shed 1 base, and the junction held 13 bases outside the gene matches. The CDR3 is 17 amino acids. Germline-derived CDR1 and CDR2 are SNHLY and FYNNEI. Per the original data handling: Nucleated cell number was recorded as an estimate derived from reference gene primer amplification. The repertoire was sequenced with immunoSEQ multiplex PCR; TCRdb's copy has only in-frame clones and lacks some. V and J calls and clone size are copied from that table; D and trimming were computed from the DNA. The sample contains 150,000 to 200,000 clones, roughly 86% of which appear only once. The sequence derives from an elderly woman in a cohort sampled during active or convalescent COVID-19. Input material: peripheral blood. The rearrangement uses TRBV2 and TRBJ2-5; 11 nucleotides agree with TRBD2. The CDR3 sequence is CARAAIAGGGTQETQYF. The CDR3 DNA reads TGTGCCAGGGCGGCGATAGCGGGGGGGGGTACCCAAGAGACCCAGTACTTC.